This T cell receptor (beta chain) was recovered during a study of cytomegalovirus exposure and HLA in healthy donors. V was pared by 7 bases and J by 1 base, with 13 bases between. CDR1 is MNHEY, CDR2 SVGAGI, per germline. The CDR3 loop spans 14 amino acids. PCR primers comprised 60 Vbeta and 13 Jbeta primers. Libraries were prepared by immunoSEQ multiplex PCR; TCRdb keeps only in-frame clonotypes and omits some of them. The table gives approximately 140,000 clones; the top ten clones make up 2% to 3% of it. Overall study findings and caveats: A later look showed TCR association rates differing by HLA locus, highest for DRB1 and lowest for HLA-C. Donors belonging to an Asian-associated ancestry cluster reportedly showed fewer N-insertions in productive TCRs than the approximately 680-donor mean, according to what a later analysis found. Through in vitro validation, a few CMV-associated chains were shown to be specific for CMV antigens.

Of note for this clone: Antigen unknown.

This sequence was found in a man aged 35-49 years in good health and CMV-seronegative. Sequencing input: PBMCs. The chain recombines TRBV6-5 with TRBJ1-1; weak D call: TRBD1 (6 bases). The CDR3 sequence is CASTPGGPNTEAFF. The CDR3, as DNA: TGTGCCAGCACTCCGGGGGGCCCGAACACTGAAGCTTTCTTT.